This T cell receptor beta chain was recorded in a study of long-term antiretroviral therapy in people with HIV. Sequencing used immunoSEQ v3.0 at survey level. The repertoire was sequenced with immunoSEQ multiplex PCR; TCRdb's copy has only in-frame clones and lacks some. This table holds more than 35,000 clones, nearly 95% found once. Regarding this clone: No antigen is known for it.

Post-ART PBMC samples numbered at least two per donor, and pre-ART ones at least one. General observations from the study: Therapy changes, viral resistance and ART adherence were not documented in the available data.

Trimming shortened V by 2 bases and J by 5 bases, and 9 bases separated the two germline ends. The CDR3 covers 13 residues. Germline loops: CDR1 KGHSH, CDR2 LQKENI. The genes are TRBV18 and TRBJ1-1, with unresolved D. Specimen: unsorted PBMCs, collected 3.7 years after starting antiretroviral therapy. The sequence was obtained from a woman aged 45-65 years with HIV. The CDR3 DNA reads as TGTGCCAGCTCACCAGGGCTAGGGACTGAAGCTTTCTTT. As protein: CASSPGLGTEAFF.